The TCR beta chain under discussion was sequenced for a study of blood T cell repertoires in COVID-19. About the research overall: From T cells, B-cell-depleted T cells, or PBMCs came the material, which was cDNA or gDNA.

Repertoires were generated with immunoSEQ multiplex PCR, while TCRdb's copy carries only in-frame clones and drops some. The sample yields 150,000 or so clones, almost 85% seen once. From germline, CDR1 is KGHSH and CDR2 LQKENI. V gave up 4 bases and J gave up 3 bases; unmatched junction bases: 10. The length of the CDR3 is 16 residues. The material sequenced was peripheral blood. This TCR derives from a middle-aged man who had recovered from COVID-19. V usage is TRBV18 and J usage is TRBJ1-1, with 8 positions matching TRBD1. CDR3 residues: CASSQRAGGWDTEAFF. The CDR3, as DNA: TGTGCCAGCTCACAACGGGCAGGGGGCTGGGACACTGAAGCTTTCTTT.